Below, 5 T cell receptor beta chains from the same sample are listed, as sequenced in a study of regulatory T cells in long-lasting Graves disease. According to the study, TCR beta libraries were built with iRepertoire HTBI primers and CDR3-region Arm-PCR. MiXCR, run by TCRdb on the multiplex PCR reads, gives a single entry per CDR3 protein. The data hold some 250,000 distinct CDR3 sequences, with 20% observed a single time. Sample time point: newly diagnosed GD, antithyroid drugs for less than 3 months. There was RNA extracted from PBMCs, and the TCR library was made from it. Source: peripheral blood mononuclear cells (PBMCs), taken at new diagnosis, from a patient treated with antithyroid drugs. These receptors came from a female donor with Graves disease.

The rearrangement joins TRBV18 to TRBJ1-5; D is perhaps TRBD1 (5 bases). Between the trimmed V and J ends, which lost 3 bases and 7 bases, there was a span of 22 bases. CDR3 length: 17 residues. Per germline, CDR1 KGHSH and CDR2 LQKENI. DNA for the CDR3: TGTGCCAGCTCACCCACAGTGGTTAGGGGAGGAGGACAGCCCCAGCATTTT. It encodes CASSPTVVRGGGQPQHF.

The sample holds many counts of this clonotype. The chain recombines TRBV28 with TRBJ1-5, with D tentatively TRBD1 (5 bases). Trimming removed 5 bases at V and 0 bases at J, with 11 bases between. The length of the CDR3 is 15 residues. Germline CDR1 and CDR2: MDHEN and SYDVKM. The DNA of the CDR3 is TGTGCCAGCAGTCCCAGACAGATTAGCAATCAGCCCCAGCATTTT. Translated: CASSPRQISNQPQHF.

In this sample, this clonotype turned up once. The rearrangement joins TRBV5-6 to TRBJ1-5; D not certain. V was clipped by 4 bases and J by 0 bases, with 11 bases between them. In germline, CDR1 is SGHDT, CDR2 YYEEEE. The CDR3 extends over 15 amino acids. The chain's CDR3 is CASSDEQNSNQPQHF. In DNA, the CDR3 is TGTGCCAGCAGCGATGAACAGAATAGCAATCAGCCCCAGCATTTT. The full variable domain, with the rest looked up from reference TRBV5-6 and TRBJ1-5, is DAGVTQSPTHLIKTRGQQVTLRCSPKSGHDTVSWYQQALGQGPQFIFQYYEEEERQRGNFPDRFSGHQFPNYSSELNVNALLLGDSALYLCASSDEQNSNQPQHFGDGTRLSIL.

DNA of the CDR3: TGTGCCAGCTCACGTGGGACAGGCAATCAGCCCCAGCATTTT. It is translated as CASSRGTGNQPQHF. The genes are TRBV18 and TRBJ1-5, with 7 positions matching TRBD1. Germline trimming cut 4 bases from V and 2 bases from J; bases unmatched to any gene: 2. The germline V gene encodes CDR1 KGHSH and CDR2 LQKENI. The CDR3 spans 14 residues.

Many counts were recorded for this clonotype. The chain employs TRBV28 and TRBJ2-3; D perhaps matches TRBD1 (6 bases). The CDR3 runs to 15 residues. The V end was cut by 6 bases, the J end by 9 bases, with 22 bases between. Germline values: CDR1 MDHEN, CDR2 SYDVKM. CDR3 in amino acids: CASSRSGTSRGTQYF. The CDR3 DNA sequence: TGTGCCAGCAGCCGATCCGGGACCTCAAGGGGGACGCAGTATTTT.